The TCR beta chain described here comes from a study of T cell responses to AZD1222 COVID-19 vaccine. At the level of the study: The analysis combined second doses at about 4 or about 12 weeks. Study results and caveats: In all cases, repertoires were sampled only after the peak T cell response.

Generated by immunoSEQ multiplex PCR, the TCRdb table keeps only in-frame clones and is missing some. Among some 160,000 clones listed, 85% to 95% were seen once. Notes on this clone: The antigen remains unidentified.

Germline V CDR1 and CDR2: SGHNT, YYREEE (reference sequence). V gave up 5 bases and J gave up 4 bases, with 12 bases separating them. The CDR3 runs 14 residues. The chain recombines TRBV5-4 with TRBJ2-2; tentative D call: TRBD1 (6 bases). The sequence was collected from an adult in good health. The material was peripheral blood, obtained on day 0 of AZD1222 vaccination. The CDR3 nucleotides are TGTGCCAGCAGAAAAACAGGGAGCACCGGGGAGCTGTTTTTT. Its translation: CASRKTGSTGELFF.